This entry describes one T cell receptor (beta chain). The data belong to a study of shared clonotypes between healthy human individuals. Profiling relied on immunoSEQ multiplex PCR, and the TCRdb table lists in-frame clones only, not all of them. The sample carries some 580,000 clones, 95% to 98% recorded once. Germline loops: CDR1 SQVTM, CDR2 ANQGSEA. The germline V and J ends were trimmed by 4 bases and 4 bases, with 10 bases remaining between them. The CDR3 sequence is 13 residues long. Selected positively for CCR7 and CD45RO-negative, naive CD8 cells excluded terminally differentiated effector memory CD45RA+ cells.

The chain employs TRBV29-1 and TRBJ2-2; D might be TRBD1 (5 bases). Sequenced sample: naive CD8+ T cells sorted from blood. The clonotype comes from a man aged 25 to 40 in good health. The CDR3 nucleotides read TGCAGCGTTGGGGGCCAGGGCACCGGGGAGCTGTTTTTT. The encoded protein is CSVGGQGTGELFF.